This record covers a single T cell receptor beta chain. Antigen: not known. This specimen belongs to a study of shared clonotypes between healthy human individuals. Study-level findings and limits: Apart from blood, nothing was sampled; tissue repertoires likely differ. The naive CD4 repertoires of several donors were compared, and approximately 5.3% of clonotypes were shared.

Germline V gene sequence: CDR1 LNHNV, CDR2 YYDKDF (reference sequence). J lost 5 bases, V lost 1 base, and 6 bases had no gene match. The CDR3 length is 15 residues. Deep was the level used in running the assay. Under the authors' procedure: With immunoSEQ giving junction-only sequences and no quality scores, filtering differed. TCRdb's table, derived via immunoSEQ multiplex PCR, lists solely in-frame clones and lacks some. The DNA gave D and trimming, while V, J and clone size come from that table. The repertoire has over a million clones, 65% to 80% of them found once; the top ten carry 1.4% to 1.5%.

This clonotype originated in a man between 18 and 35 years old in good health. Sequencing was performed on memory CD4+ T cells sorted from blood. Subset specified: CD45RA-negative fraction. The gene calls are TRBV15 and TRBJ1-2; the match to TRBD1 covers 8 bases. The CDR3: CATSRGQGLEYGYTF. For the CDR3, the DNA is TGTGCCACCAGCAGAGGACAGGGGTTGGAGTATGGCTACACCTTC.